A single sample gave rise to the 18 T cell receptor beta chains below, sequenced in a study of spatial heterogeneity in lung cancer (dated by TCRdb to between 2018 and 2021). For these receptors, no antigen is known. The method was 5' RACE. Sequencing was performed on a NextSeq 500. TCRdb's own reprocessing of the public reads used fastp at Q25 and MiXCR and kept productive beta chains. Rows with one shared CDR3 protein collapse into an entry with the most common genes and DNA. The sample table records almost 9,500 distinct CDR3 sequences; approximately 6% of these occur just once. Around 29% of the sample lies in the top ten. The time point tag for this specimen amounts to: sample taken at primary tumor resection. Overall study results and their limits: The tumor nonsynonymous mutation count correlated with the number of expanded intratumoral alpha and beta TCRs.

This sample comprised lung tumor tissue, obtained at surgery. All receptors come from a male donor with early-stage non-small cell lung cancer.

The gene calls are TRBV7-2 and TRBJ2-7; D is undetermined. The V gene's germline CDR1 is SGHTA and CDR2 FQGNSA. The CDR3 runs 14 residues. V dropped 1 base and J dropped 1 base, with 8 bases sitting between them. The CDR3 DNA follows: TGTGCCAGCAGCTTAGTTGCGAATTCCTACGAGCAGTACTTC. This sequence encodes CASSLVANSYEQYF.

By proportion, this clonotype is medium-sized. The V call is TRBV30, the J call TRBJ2-3, with D perhaps TRBD1 (6 bases). The length of the CDR3 is 14 residues. Deletions cut 4 bases from V and 3 bases from J, with 14 bases between. The V gene's germline CDR1 is GTSNPN and CDR2 SVGIG (reference sequence). CDR3 bases: TGTGCCTGGACCGCTTTGGGGGCTACAGATACGCAGTATTTT. Protein product: CAWTALGATDTQYF. The full variable domain, rest sourced from reference TRBV30 and TRBJ2-3, is SQTIHQWPATLVQPVGSPLSLECTVEGTSNPNLYWYRQAAGRGLQLLFYSVGIGQISSEVPQNLSASRPQDRQFILSSKKLLLSDSGFYLCAWTALGATDTQYFGPGTRLTVL.

The genes are TRBV5-1 and TRBJ2-7, with 9 bases aligning to TRBD1. From germline, CDR1 is SGHRS and CDR2 YFSETQ. CDR3 length: 14 amino acids. The J segment lost 3 bases and the V segment lost 1 base, leaving 2 bases of the junction unmatched. Written as DNA, the CDR3 is TGCGCCAGCAGCTTGAGGGACAGGGTCTACGAGCAGTACTTC. Amino acid sequence: CASSLRDRVYEQYF.

A remark on this clonotype: This could be a read error, since a much larger clone is one nucleotide away. Given the absence of the conserved phenylalanine or tryptophan at the CDR3 end, a read error is likely. The chain couples TRBV5-6 to TRBJ1-1; D possibly corresponds to TRBD1 (5 bases). The germline V and J ends were trimmed by 8 bases and 0 bases, with 14 bases remaining between them. Germline V CDR1 and CDR2: SGHDT, YYEEEE. The CDR3 runs 14 residues. CDR3 protein: CASHTGRLNTEAFS. The CDR3 bases are TGTGCCAGTCACACAGGCCGTTTGAACACTGAAGCTTTCTCT.

In its sample, this clonotype was seen many times. This rearrangement joins TRBV20-1 to TRBJ2-3; D ambiguous. The CDR3 runs to 13 residues. Germline V CDR1 and CDR2: DFQATT, SNEGSKA (reference sequence). V was shortened by 3 bases and J by 0 bases, with 7 bases between the two germline ends. CDR3 sequence reads: CSARLPSTDTQYF. In nucleotides, the CDR3 is TGCAGTGCTAGGTTGCCGAGCACAGATACGCAGTATTTT.

This clonotype was detected ten times or more. The chain joins TRBV20-1 to TRBJ1-1, with a tentative D call TRBD1 (5 bases). V was shortened by 5 bases and J by 0 bases, with 10 bases between the two germline ends. The germline V gene has CDR1 DFQATT and CDR2 SNEGSKA (reference sequence). CDR3 length: 13 residues. CDR3 in DNA: TGCAGTGCTGAGACAGCTTTGAACACTGAAGCTTTCTTT. Its protein product is CSAETALNTEAFF.

This clonotype was seen repeatedly, ten times or more. The chain is built from TRBV5-4 and TRBJ1-4; D remains unclear. CDR1 and CDR2 from the germline V gene are SGHNT and YYREEE (reference sequence). The CDR3 has 11 amino acids. Trimming took 7 bases from V and 7 from J, leaving 8 bases between them. CDR3 nucleotides: TGTGCCAGCTCCCGAGGTGAAAAACTGTTTTTT. This sequence encodes CASSRGEKLFF.

The chain is built from TRBV25-1 and TRBJ1-2, with D possibly TRBD1 on 5 matching bases. The CDR3 length is 13 residues. Trimming removed 1 base at V and 8 bases at J, with 11 bases between. CDR1 is MGHDK and CDR2 is SYGVNS in the germline V gene. CDR3 DNA sequence: TGTGCCAGCAGTGAATCGCGAGCAGGGGGCTACACCTTC. Its translation: CASSESRAGGYTF.

In its sample, this clonotype was seen a few times. The gene calls are TRBV5-6 and TRBJ2-2, with TRBD2 identical over 8 bases. V shed 4 bases, J shed 0 bases, and the junction held 8 bases outside the gene matches. Germline V gene lookup returns CDR1 SGHDT and CDR2 YYEEEE. CDR3 length equals 17 residues. The CDR3, as DNA: TGTGCCAGCAGCCTCGGGGGGGGGGCGCCGAACACCGGGGAGCTGTTTTTT. This encodes CASSLGGGAPNTGELFF.

The chain links TRBV6-2 or TRBV6-3 to TRBJ2-3, with 7 bases fitting TRBD1. The CDR3 consists of 16 residues. Germline lookup yields CDR1 MNHEY and CDR2 SVGEGT. With V trimmed by 6 bases and J by 1 base, 10 bases remained unmatched. The CDR3 bases are TGTGCCAGCAGGGACGGGACAGTTTCGGGCACAGATACGCAGTATTTT. This encodes CASRDGTVSGTDTQYF.

The V call is TRBV12-3 or TRBV12-4, the J call TRBJ2-1; 10 bases agree with TRBD1. V was clipped by 6 bases and J by 10 bases; unmatched bases: 12. There are 15 residues in the CDR3. The CDR3 DNA reads TGTGCCAGCAGCTTCGGGGACAGGGGACTTGGGGAGCAGTTCTTC. It specifies CASSFGDRGLGEQFF.

This clonotype was detected only a few times. CDR3 nucleotides: TGTGCCAGCAGCTTAGACCCTGGGCACGATTCACCCCTCCACTTT. Translation gives CASSLDPGHDSPLHF. J is TRBJ1-6 and V is TRBV7-3, with D unresolved. V lost 2 bases, J lost 8 bases, and 13 bases lay in between. Germline CDR1 and CDR2: SGHTA and FQGTGA. The CDR3 loop spans 15 amino acids.

This clonotype has at least ten counts. The chain uses TRBV28 and TRBJ1-2, with 8 bases aligning to TRBD1. The germline CDR1 and CDR2 sequences are MDHEN and SYDVKM. With V trimmed by 6 bases and J by 1 base, 10 bases remained unmatched. CDR3 length: 16 residues. The CDR3 region is CASSLLQGAVNYGYTF. CDR3 coding DNA: TGTGCCAGCAGCCTTCTCCAGGGGGCCGTTAACTATGGCTACACCTTC.

This clonotype was seen only a few times. This chain links TRBV5-1 with TRBJ2-7; 8 bases fit TRBD1. With 3 bases clipped from V and 4 bases from J, the junction kept 3 bases outside the gene matches. CDR1 is SGHRS, CDR2 YFSETQ, per germline. The CDR3 runs 13 residues. Here the CDR3 reads CASSSTGVYEQYF. CDR3 DNA sequence: TGCGCCAGCAGCTCGACAGGGGTGTACGAGCAGTACTTC.

The table lists this clonotype with many counts. The V call is TRBV5-1, the J call TRBJ1-4; D ambiguous. CDR3 length: 16 residues. V lost 0 bases to trimming and J lost 1 base, with 10 bases between them. Germline assignment: CDR1 SGHRS and CDR2 YFSETQ. The CDR3 coding sequence is TGCGCCAGCAGCTTGGTCGGGGTTCGAACTAATGAAAAACTGTTTTTT. Translated, it gives CASSLVGVRTNEKLFF. Supplemented by reference TRBV5-1 and TRBJ1-4, the full variable domain reads KAGVTQTPRYLIKTRGQQVTLSCSPISGHRSVSWYQQTPGQGLQFLFEYFSETQRNKGNFPGRFSGRQFSNSRSEMNVSTLELGDSALYLCASSLVGVRTNEKLFFGSGTQLSVL.

This clonotype was counted many times. The rearrangement joins TRBV5-1 to TRBJ2-7; D is tentatively TRBD1 or TRBD2 (5 bases each). The V gene lost 0 bases and the J gene lost 8 bases, with 9 bases spanning the gap. Germline V gives CDR1 SGHRS, CDR2 YFSETQ. This CDR3 is built from 12 residues. The CDR3 DNA sequence: TGCGCCAGCAGCTTGGCCGAGGGGAAGCAGTACTTC. Translated, it gives CASSLAEGKQYF.

This chain links TRBV7-9 with TRBJ2-1; the match to TRBD2 covers 8 bases. The CDR3 contains 15 residues. The ends lost 1 base at V and 4 bases at J; junction bases unmatched: 3. CDR1 SEHNR and CDR2 FQNEAQ come from the germline V gene (reference sequence). The CDR3 coding sequence is TGTGCCAGCAGCTTAGACGGGGGGGGGTACAATGAGCAGTTCTTC. It encodes CASSLDGGGYNEQFF.

This clonotype has ten or more counts. This chain links TRBV23-1 with TRBJ2-2; no definite D call. TRBV23-1 qualifies as an ORF whose function is uncertain. With 0 bases removed from V and 10 bases from J, the gap between germline ends came to 12 bases. This CDR3 is built from 14 residues. CDR3 sequence: CASSQSCNAKELFF. CDR3 nucleotides: TGCGCCAGCAGTCAATCATGCAACGCTAAGGAGCTGTTTTTT.